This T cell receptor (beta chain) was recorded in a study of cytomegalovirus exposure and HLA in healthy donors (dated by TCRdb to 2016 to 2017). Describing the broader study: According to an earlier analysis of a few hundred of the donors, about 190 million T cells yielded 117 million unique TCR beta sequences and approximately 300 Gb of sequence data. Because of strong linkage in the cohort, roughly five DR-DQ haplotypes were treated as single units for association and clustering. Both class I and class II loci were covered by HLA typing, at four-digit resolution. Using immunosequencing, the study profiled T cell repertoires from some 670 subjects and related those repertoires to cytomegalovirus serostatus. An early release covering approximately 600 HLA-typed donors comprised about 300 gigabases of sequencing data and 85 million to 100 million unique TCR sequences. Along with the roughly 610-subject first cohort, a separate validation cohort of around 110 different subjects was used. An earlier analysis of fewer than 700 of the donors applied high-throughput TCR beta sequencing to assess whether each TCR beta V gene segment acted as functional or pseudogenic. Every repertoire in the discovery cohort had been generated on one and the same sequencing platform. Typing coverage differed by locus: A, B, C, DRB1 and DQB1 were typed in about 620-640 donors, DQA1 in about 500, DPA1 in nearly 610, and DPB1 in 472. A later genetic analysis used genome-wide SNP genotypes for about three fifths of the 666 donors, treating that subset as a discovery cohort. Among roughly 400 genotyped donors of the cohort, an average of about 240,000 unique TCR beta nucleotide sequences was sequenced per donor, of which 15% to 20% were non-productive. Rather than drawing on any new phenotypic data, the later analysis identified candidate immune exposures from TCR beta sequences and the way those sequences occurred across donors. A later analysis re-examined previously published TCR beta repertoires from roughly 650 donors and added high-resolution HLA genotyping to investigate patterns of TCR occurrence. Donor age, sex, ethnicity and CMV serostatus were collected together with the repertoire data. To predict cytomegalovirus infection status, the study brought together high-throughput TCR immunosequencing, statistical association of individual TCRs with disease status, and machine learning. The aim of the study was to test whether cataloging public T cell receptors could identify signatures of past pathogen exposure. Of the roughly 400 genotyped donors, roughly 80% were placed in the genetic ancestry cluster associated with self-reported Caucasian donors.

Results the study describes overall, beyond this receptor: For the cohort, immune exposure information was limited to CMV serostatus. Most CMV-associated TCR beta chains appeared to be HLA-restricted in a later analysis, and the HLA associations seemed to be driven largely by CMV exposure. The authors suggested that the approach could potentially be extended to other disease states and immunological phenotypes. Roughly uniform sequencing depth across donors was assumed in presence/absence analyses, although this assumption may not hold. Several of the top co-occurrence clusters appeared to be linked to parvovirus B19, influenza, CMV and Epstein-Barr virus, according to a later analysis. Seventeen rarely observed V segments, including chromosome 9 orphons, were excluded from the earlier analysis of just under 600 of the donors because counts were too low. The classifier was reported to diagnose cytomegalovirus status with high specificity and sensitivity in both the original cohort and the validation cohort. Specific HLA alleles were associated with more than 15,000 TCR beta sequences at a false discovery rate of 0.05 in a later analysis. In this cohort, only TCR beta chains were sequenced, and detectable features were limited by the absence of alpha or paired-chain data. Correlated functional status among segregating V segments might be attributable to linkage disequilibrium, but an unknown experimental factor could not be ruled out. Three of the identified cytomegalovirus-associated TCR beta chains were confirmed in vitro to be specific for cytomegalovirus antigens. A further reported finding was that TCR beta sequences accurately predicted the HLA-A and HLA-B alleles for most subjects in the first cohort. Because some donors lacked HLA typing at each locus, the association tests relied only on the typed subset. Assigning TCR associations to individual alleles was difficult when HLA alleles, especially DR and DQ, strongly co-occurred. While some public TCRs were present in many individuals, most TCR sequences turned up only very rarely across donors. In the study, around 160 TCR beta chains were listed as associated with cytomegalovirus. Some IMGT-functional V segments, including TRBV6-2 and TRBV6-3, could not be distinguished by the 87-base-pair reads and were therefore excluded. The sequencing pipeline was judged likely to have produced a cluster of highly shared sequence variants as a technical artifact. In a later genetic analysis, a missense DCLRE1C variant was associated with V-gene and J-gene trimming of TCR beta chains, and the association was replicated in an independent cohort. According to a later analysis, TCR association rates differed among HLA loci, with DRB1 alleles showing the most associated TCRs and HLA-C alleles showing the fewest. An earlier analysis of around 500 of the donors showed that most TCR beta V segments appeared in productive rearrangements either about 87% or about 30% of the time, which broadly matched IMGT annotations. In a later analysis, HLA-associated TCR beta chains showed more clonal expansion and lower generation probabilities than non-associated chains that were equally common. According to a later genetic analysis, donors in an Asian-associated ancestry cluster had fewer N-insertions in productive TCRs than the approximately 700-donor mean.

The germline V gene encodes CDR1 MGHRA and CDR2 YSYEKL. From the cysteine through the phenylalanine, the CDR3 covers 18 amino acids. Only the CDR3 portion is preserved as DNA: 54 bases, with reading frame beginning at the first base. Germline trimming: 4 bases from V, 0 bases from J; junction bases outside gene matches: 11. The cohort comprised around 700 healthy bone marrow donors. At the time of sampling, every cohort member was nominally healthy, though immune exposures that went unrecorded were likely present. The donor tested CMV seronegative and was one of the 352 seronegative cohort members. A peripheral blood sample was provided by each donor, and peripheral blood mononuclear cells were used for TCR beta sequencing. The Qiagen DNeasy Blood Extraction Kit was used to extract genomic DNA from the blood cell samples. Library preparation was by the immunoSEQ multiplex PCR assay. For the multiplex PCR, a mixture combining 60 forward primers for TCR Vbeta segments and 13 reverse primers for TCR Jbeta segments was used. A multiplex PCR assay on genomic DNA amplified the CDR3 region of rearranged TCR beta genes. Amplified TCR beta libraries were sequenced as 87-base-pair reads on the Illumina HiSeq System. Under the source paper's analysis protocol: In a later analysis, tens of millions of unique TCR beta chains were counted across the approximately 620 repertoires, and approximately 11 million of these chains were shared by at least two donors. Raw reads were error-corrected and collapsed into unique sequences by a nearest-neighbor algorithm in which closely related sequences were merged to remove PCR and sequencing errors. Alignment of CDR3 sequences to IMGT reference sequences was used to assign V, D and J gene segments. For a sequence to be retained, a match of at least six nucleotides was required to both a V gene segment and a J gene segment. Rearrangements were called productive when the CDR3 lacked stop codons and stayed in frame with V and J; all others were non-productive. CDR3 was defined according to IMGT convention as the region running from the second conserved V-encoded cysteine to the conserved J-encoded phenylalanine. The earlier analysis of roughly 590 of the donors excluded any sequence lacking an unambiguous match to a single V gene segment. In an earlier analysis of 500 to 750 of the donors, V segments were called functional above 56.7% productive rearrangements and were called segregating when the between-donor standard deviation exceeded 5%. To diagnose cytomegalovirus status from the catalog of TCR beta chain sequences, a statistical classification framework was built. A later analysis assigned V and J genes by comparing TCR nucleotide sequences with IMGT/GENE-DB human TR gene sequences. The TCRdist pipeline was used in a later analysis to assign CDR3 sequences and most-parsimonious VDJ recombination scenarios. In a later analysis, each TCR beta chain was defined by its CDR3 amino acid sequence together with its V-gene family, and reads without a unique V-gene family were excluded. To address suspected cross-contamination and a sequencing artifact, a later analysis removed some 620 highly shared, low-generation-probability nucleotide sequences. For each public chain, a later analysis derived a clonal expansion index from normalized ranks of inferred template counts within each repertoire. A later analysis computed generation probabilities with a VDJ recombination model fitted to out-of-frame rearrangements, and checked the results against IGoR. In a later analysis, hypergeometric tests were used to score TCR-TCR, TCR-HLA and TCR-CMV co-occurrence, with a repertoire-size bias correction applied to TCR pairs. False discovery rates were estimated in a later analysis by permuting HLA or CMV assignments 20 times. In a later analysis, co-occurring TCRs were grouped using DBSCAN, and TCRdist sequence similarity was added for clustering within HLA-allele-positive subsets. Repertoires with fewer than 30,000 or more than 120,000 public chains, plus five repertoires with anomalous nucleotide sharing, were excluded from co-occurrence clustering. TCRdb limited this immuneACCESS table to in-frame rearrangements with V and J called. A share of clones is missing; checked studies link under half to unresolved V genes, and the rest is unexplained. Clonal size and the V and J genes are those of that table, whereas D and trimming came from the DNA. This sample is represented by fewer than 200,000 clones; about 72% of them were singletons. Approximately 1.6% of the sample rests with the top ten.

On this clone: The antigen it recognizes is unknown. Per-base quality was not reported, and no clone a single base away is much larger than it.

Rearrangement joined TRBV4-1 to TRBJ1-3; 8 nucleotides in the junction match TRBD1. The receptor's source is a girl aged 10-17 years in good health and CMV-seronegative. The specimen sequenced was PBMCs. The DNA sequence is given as TGCGCCAGCAGCCTCCCCGGGACAGGTCCAAGCTCTGGAAACACCATATATTTT. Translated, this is CASSLPGTGPSSGNTIYF.